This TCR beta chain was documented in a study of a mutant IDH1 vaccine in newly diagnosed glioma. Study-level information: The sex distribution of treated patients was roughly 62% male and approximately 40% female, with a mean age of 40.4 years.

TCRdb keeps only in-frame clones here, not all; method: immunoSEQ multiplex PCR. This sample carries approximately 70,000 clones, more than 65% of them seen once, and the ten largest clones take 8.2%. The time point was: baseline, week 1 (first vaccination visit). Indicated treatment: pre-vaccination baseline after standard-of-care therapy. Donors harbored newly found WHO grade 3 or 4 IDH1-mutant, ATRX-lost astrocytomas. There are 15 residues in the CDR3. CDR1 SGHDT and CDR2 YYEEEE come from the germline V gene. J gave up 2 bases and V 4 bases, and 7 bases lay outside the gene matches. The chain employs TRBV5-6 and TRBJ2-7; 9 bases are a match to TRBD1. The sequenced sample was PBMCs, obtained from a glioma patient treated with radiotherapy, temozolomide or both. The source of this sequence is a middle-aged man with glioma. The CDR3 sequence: CASSRSDRGTYEQYF. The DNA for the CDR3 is TGTGCCAGCAGCCGCAGTGACAGGGGGACCTACGAGCAGTACTTC.